Below, 7 T cell receptor beta chains from the same sample are listed, as sequenced in a study of blood T cell repertoires in COVID-19. Sequenced by immunoSEQ multiplex PCR; TCRdb stores in-frame clones only, minus some. The sample has a few hundred thousand clones; roughly 90% are singletons. Sequencing was carried out using peripheral blood. Source of these receptors: a woman aged 55-69 years with COVID-19, enrolled during active disease.

This chain joins TRBV7-8 and TRBJ2-4, with a tentative D call TRBD2 (6 bases). The CDR3 is 13 residues long. The V end lost 3 bases, the J end lost 3 bases, and 6 bases lay between the germline ends. In germline, CDR1 is SGHVS, CDR2 FQNEAQ. The CDR3 DNA reads as TGTGCCAGCAGCTTCGGGGGCAAAAACATTCAGTACTTC. Translating it yields CASSFGGKNIQYF.

The chain is built from TRBV19 and TRBJ2-3, with 12 bases aligning to TRBD2. The germline gives CDR1 LNHDA, CDR2 SQIVND (reference sequence). The V segment lost 7 bases and the J segment 4 bases; nucleotides outside the gene matches: 9. This CDR3 is 16 amino acids long. The DNA for the CDR3 is TGTGCCAGTAACCGAGTGACTAGCGGGGGCGCAGATACGCAGTATTTT. Encoded protein: CASNRVTSGGADTQYF.

The chain joins TRBV5-1 to TRBJ2-7, with a weak D call TRBD1 (5 bases). CDR3 length: 18 amino acids. From germline, CDR1 is SGHRS and CDR2 YFSETQ. Trimming pared 0 bases from V and 2 bases from J, leaving 21 bases between. The CDR3 protein is CASSLGEASGRSPYEQYF. Written as DNA, the CDR3 is TGCGCCAGCAGCTTGGGCGAAGCTTCAGGGCGCTCTCCCTACGAGCAGTACTTC.

This clone was seen more than once but under ten times. This rearrangement joins TRBV27 to TRBJ1-2; tentative D call: TRBD1 (5 bases). Germline CDR1 and CDR2: MNHEY and SMNVEV (reference sequence). This CDR3 region has 15 residues. Between the trimmed V and J ends, which lost 6 bases and 0 bases, there was a span of 14 bases. In DNA, the CDR3 is TGTGCCAGCAGGCAACCGGGGGGTCCTAACTATGGCTACACCTTC. The encoded protein is CASRQPGGPNYGYTF.

The V call is TRBV19, the J call TRBJ1-3, with TRBD1 identical over 7 bases. Germline CDR1 is LNHDA and CDR2 is SQIVND (reference sequence). V was clipped by 7 bases and J by 0 bases; unmatched bases: 9. The CDR3 sequence is 16 residues long. The CDR3 sequence is CASIPGQFHSGNTIYF. In nucleotides, the CDR3 is TGTGCCAGTATCCCGGGACAGTTCCACTCTGGAAACACCATATATTTT.

The chain joins TRBV19 to TRBJ1-3; no clear D. The CDR3 loop spans 11 amino acids. V was pared by 5 bases and J by 4 bases, with 3 bases between. Germline lookup yields CDR1 LNHDA and CDR2 SQIVND (reference sequence). The CDR3: CASSSGNTIYF. For the CDR3, the DNA is TGTGCCAGTAGTTCGGGAAACACCATATATTTT.

This clone was seen more than once but under ten times. The chain has TRBV5-1 and TRBJ2-2; 9 nucleotides agree with TRBD1. The V gene's germline CDR1 is SGHRS and CDR2 YFSETQ. This CDR3 is built from 15 residues. The ends lost 4 bases at V and 6 bases at J; junction bases unmatched: 7. The CDR3 nucleotides read TGCGCCAGCAGCCCGGGACAGGGTGCCGCCGGGGAGCTGTTTTTT. It is translated as CASSPGQGAAGELFF.